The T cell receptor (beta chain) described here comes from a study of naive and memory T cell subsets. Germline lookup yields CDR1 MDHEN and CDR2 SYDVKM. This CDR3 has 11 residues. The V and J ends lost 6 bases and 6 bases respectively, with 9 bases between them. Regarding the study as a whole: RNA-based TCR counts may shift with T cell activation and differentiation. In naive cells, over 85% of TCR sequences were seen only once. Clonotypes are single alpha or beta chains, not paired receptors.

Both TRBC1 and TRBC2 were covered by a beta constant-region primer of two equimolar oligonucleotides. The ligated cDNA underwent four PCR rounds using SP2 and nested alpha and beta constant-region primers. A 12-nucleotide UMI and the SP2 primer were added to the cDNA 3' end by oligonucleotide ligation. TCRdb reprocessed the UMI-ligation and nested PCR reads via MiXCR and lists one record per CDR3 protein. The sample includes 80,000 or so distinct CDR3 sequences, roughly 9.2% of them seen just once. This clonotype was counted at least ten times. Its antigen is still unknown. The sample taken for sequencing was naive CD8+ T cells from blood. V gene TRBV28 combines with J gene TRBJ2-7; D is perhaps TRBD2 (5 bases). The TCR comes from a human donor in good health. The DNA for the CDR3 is TGTGCCAGCAGGGTGGGAGCCGAGCAGTACTTC. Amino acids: CASRVGAEQYF.